This TCR beta chain comes out of a study of human T cells and chemical hapten exposure. Points from the study as a whole: A positive correlation with patch test score was shown by PT1 expanded TCR counts.

The sample's time point: patch test 1, 2 weeks after DPC sensitization. As for treatment: therapeutic diphenylcyclopropenone sensitization with weekly scalp DPC. Total RNA extraction was carried out from unfractionated whole blood. Remarks on this clonotype: Its cognate antigen is unknown.

After removal of 4 bases from V and 6 bases from J, the junction contained 8 bases not matched to a gene. The germline V gene encodes CDR1 SGHKS and CDR2 YYEKEE (reference sequence). The CDR3 is 15 residues long. TCRdb re-analysed the RACE reads in MiXCR, keeping a single row per CDR3 protein. The sample shows around 76,000 distinct CDR3 sequences, approximately 10% of them seen only once. This sequence joins TRBV5-5 and TRBJ2-3, with 10 bases matching TRBD1. Sequenced material: whole blood, taken in connection with sensitization to the hapten diphenylcyclopropenone (DPC). The sequence derives from a woman aged 55-70 years with alopecia areata. Some clones in this sample may be carry-over from other donors' samples. The CDR3 DNA follows: TGTGCCAGCAGCAAAGCGGGACAGGGGTATGATACGCAGTATTTT. Translating it yields CASSKAGQGYDTQYF.